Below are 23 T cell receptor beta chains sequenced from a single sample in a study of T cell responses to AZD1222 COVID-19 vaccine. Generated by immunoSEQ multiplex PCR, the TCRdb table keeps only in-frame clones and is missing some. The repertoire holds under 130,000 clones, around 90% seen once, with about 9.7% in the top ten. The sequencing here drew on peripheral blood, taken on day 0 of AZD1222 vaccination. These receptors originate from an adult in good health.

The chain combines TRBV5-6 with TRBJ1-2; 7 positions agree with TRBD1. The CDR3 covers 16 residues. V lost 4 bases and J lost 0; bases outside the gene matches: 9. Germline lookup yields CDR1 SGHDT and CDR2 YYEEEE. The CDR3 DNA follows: TGTGCCAGCAGCAGACCGGGACAGCGGTCTAACTATGGCTACACCTTC. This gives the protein CASSRPGQRSNYGYTF.

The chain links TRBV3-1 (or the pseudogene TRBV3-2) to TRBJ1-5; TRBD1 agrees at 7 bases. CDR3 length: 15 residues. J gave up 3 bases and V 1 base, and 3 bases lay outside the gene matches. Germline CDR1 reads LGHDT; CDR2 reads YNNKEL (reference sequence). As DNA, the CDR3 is TGTGCCAGCAGCCAAGTAACAGGGGTCAATCAGCCCCAGCATTTT. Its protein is CASSQVTGVNQPQHF.

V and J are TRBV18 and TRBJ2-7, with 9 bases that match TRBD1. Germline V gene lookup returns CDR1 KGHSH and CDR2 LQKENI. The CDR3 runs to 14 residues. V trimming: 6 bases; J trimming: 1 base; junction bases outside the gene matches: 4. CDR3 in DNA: TGTGCCAGCTCCTCCGGGACAGGGTCCTACGAGCAGTACTTC. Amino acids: CASSSGTGSYEQYF.

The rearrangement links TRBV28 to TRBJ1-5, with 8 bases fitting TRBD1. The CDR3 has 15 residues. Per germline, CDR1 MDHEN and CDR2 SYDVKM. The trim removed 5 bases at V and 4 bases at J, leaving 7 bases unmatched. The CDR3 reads CASSTHRTGNQPQHF. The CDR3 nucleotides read TGTGCCAGCAGTACCCACCGGACAGGGAATCAGCCCCAGCATTTT.

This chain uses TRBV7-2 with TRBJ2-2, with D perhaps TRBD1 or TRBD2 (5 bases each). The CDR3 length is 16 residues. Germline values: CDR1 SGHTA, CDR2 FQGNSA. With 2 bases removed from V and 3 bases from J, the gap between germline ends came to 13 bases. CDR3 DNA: TGTGCCAGCAGCTTACGGGGCTGGCCTTACACCGGGGAGCTGTTTTTT. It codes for CASSLRGWPYTGELFF.

CDR3 loop: CASSLGQGAYTGELFF. CDR3 nucleotide sequence: TGTGCCAGCAGCCTGGGACAGGGGGCTTACACCGGGGAGCTGTTTTTT. The chain recombines TRBV7-2 with TRBJ2-2, with 12 bases identical to TRBD1. V gave up 5 bases and J gave up 3 bases; unmatched junction bases: 4. Germline CDR1 SGHTA, CDR2 FQGNSA. The CDR3 spans 16 residues.

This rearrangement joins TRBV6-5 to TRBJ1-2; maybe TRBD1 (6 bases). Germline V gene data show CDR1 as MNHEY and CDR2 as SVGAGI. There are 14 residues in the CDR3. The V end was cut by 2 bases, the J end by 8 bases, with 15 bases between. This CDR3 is CASSYTAGVLGYTF. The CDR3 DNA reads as TGTGCCAGCAGTTACACCGCAGGGGTTCTCGGCTACACCTTC.

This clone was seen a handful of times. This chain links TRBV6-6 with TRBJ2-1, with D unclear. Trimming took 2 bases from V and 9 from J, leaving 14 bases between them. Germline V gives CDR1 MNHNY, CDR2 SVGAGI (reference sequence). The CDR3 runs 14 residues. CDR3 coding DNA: TGTGCCAGCAGTTACGATGGGCCACAGCCTGAGCAGTTCTTC. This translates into CASSYDGPQPEQFF.

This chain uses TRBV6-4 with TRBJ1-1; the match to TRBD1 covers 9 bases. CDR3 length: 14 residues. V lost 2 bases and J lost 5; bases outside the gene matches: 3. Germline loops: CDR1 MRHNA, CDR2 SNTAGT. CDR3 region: CASSDTDRGTEAFF. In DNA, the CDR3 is TGTGCCAGCAGTGACACGGACAGGGGAACTGAAGCTTTCTTT.

The CDR3 region is CASSYWGPPNTGELFF. The CDR3, as DNA: TGTGCCAGCAGTTACTGGGGCCCACCGAACACCGGGGAGCTGTTTTTT. V usage is TRBV6-5 and J usage is TRBJ2-2; D is possibly TRBD1 (5 bases). Trimming took off 1 base at V and 0 bases at J, with 9 bases between the two ends. Germline loops: CDR1 MNHEY, CDR2 SVGAGI. This CDR3 has 16 residues.

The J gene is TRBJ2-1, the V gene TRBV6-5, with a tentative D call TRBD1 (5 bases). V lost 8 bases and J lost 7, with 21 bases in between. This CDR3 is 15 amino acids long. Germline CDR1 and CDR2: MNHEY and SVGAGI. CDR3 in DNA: TGTGCCAGCCATTCAGGGCCCCTGGTAGTAAATGAGCAGTTCTTC. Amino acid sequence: CASHSGPLVVNEQFF.

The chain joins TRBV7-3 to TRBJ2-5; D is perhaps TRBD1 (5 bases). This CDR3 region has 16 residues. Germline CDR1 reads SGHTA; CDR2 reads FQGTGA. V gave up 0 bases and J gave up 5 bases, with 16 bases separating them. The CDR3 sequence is CASSLTFDSRRETQYF. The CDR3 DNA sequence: TGTGCCAGCAGCTTAACGTTTGACAGCCGAAGGGAGACCCAGTACTTC. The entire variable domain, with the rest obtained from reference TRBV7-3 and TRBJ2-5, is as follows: GAGVSQTPSNKVTEKGKYVELRCDPISGHTALYWYRQSLGQGPEFLIYFQGTGAADDSGLPNDRFFAVRPEGSVSTLKIQRTERGDSAVYLCASSLTFDSRRETQYFGPGTRLLVL.

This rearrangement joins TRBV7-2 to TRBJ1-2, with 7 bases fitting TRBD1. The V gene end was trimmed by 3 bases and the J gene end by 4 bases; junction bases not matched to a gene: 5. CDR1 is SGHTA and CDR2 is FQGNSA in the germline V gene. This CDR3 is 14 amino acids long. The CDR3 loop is CASSLWGTVYGYTF. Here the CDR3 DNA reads TGTGCCAGCAGCTTGTGGGGGACAGTCTATGGCTACACCTTC. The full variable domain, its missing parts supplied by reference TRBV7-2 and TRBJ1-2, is GAGVSQSPSNKVTEKGKDVELRCDPISGHTALYWYRQSLGQGLEFLIYFQGNSAPDKSGLPSDRFSAERTGGSVSTLTIQRTQQEDSAVYLCASSLWGTVYGYTFGSGTRLTVV.

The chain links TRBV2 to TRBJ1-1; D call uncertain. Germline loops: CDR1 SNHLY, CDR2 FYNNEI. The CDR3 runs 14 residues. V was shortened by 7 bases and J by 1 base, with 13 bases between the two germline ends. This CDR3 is CASIPSYPNTEAFF. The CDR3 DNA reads TGTGCCAGCATCCCCAGCTACCCGAACACTGAAGCTTTCTTT.

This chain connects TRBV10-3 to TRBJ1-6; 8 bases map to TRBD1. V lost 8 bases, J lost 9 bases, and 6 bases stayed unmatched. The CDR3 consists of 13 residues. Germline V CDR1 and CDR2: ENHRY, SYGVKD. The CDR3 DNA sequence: TGTGCCATCGGGGGGGACAGGTTTTCACCCCTCCACTTT. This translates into CAIGGDRFSPLHF.

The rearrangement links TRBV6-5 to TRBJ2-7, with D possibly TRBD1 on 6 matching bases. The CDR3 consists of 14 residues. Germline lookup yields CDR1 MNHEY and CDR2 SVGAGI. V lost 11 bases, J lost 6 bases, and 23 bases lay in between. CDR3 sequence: CASPPDRAPTEQYF. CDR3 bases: TGTGCCTCGCCCCCGGACAGAGCCCCTACCGAGCAGTACTTC.

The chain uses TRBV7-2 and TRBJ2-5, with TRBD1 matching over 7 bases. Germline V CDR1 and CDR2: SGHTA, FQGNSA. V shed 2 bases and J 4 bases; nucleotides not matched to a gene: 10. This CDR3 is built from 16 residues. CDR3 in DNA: TGTGCCAGCAGCTTAAGGGGCAGGGGGTGGTTAGAGACCCAGTACTTC. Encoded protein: CASSLRGRGWLETQYF.

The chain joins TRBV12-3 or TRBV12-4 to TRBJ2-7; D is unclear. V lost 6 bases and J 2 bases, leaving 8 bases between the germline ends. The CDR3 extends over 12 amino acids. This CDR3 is CASSPSPYEQYF. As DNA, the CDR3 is TGTGCCAGCAGCCCTAGTCCCTACGAGCAGTACTTC.

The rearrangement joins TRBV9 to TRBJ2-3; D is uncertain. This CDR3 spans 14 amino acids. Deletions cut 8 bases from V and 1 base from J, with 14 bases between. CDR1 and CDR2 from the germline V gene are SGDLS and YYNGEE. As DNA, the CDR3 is TGTGCCAGTTCCCCAGAACAGCGCACAGATACGCAGTATTTT. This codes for CASSPEQRTDTQYF. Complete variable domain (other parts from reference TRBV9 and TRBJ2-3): DSGVTQTPKHLITATGQRVTLRCSPRSGDLSVYWYQQSLDQGLQFLIQYYNGEERAKGNILERFSAQQFPDLHSELNLSSLELGDSALYFCASSPEQRTDTQYFGPGTRLTVL.

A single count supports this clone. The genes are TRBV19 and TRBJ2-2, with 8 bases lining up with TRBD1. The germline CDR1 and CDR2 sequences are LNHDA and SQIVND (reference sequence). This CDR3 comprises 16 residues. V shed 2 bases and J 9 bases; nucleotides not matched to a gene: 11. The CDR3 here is CASSIRTGTARRELFF. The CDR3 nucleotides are TGTGCCAGTAGTATAAGGACAGGGACCGCGAGGAGGGAGCTGTTTTTT.

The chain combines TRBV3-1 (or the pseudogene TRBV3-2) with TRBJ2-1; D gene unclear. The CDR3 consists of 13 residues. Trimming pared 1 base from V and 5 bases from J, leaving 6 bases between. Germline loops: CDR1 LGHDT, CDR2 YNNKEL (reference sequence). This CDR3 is CASSQVLNNEQFF. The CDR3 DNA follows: TGTGCCAGCAGCCAAGTTTTGAACAATGAGCAGTTCTTC.

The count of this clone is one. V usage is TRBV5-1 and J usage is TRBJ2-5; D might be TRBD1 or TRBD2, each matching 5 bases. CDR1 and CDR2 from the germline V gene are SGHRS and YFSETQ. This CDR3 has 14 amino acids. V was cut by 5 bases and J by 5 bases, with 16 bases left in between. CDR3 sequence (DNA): TGCGCCAGCAGTTATACCGGGACGAGGGAGACCCAGTACTTC. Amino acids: CASSYTGTRETQYF. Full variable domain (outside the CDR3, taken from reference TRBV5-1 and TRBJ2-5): KAGVTQTPRYLIKTRGQQVTLSCSPISGHRSVSWYQQTPGQGLQFLFEYFSETQRNKGNFPGRFSGRQFSNSRSEMNVSTLELGDSALYLCASSYTGTRETQYFGPGTRLLVL.

The CDR3 DNA is TGTGCCAGCAGCTTGACAGGGCGGGAGACCCAGTACTTC. Protein: CASSLTGRETQYF. V usage is TRBV5-4 and J usage is TRBJ2-5, with a possible D match to TRBD1 (6 bases). The V gene lost 1 base and the J gene lost 5 bases, with 9 bases spanning the gap. Germline assignment: CDR1 SGHNT and CDR2 YYREEE (reference sequence). The CDR3 contains 13 residues. Full variable domain (rest looked up from reference TRBV5-4 and TRBJ2-5): ETGVTQSPTHLIKTRGQQVTLRCSSQSGHNTVSWYQQALGQGPQFIFQYYREEENGRGNFPPRFSGLQFPNYSSELNVNALELDDSALYLCASSLTGRETQYFGPGTRLLVL.